A selection of T cell receptor beta chains follows, all from one sample in a study of T cell responses to AZD1222 COVID-19 vaccine. Some clones are missing from TCRdb's copy, which holds only in-frame ones; the method was immunoSEQ multiplex PCR. In the table there are some 120,000 clones, approximately 92% of which are singletons. This material consisted of peripheral blood, taken 28 days after the second AZD1222 dose. The origin of the receptors is an adult who received the AZD1222 COVID-19 vaccine. Both conserved end residues are part of each CDR3. Each record gives: V gene, clone size, CDR3 protein. Size values are once, few and many counts, or a class for expanded clones, and some rows have none.

V gene: TRBV27
clone size: -
CDR3 protein: CASGDRALPLHF

V gene: TRBV28
clone size: few
CDR3 protein: CASRIGQGDMYGYTF

V gene: TRBV18
clone size: -
CDR3 protein: CASSPRAGRTEAFF

V gene: TRBV7-2
clone size: -
CDR3 protein: CASKTWSGVGTGELFF

V gene: TRBV15
clone size: -
CDR3 protein: CATSRIGGDDYGYTF

V gene: TRBV10-3
clone size: once
CDR3 protein: CAISPTPVQPQHF

V gene: TRBV27
clone size: few
CDR3 protein: CASSLGSADSSYEQYF

V gene: TRBV7-9
clone size: -
CDR3 protein: CASSLAVPSGNTIYF

V gene: TRBV6-5
clone size: once
CDR3 protein: CASSRTATNEKLFF

V gene: TRBV6-5
clone size: -
CDR3 protein: CASRRQVNQPQHF

V gene: TRBV25-1
clone size: -
CDR3 protein: CASSEPIAGTSGANVLTF

V gene: TRBV20-1
clone size: -
CDR3 protein: CSAGEETQYF

V gene: TRBV27
clone size: -
CDR3 protein: CASSYGDVNQPQHF

V gene: TRBV6-4
clone size: -
CDR3 protein: CASSPRPGPGELFF

V gene: TRBV7-6
clone size: -
CDR3 protein: CASSFGDTSSYEQYF

V gene: TRBV5-1
clone size: -
CDR3 protein: CASSGTGDGYGYTF